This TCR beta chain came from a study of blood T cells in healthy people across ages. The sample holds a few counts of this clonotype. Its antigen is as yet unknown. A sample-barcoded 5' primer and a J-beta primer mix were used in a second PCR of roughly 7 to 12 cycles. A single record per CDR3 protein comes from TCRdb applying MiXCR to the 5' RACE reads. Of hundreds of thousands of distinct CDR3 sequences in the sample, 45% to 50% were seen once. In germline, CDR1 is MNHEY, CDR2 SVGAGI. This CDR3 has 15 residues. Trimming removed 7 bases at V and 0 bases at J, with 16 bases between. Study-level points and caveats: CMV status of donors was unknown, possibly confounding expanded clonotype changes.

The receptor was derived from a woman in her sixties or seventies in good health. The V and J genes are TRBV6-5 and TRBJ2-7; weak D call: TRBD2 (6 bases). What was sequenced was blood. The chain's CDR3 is CASTRERGSSYEQYF. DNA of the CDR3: TGTGCCAGCACCCGGGAGAGAGGGAGCTCCTACGAGCAGTACTTC.